This TCR beta chain was documented in a study of T cells after posttransplantation cyclophosphamide. This clone occurred many times. Germline CDR1 reads MNHNS; CDR2 reads SASEGT. The V and J ends lost 6 bases and 5 bases, in that order; junction bases with no gene match: 1. The CDR3 has 13 amino acids. Generated by immunoSEQ multiplex PCR, the TCRdb table keeps only in-frame clones and is missing some. The sample offers 7,500 to 8,000 clones and no singletons, the top ten holding about 5.5%. Treatment was busulfan-fludarabine conditioning, a marrow graft, and cyclophosphamide on days +3 and +4. The receptor was derived from a young adult male patient who received an allogeneic stem cell transplant from an unrelated donor, was CMV-positive, and had acute and chronic GVHD. Some T cells may be transferred from the graft donor. The sample was PBMCs, taken after allogeneic stem cell transplant with posttransplant cyclophosphamide. This chain joins TRBV6-1 and TRBJ2-2; TRBD2 matches at 9 bases. The CDR3 nucleotides read TGTGCCAGCAGGCTAGCGGGAACCGGGGAGCTGTTTTTT. Encoded protein: CASRLAGTGELFF.